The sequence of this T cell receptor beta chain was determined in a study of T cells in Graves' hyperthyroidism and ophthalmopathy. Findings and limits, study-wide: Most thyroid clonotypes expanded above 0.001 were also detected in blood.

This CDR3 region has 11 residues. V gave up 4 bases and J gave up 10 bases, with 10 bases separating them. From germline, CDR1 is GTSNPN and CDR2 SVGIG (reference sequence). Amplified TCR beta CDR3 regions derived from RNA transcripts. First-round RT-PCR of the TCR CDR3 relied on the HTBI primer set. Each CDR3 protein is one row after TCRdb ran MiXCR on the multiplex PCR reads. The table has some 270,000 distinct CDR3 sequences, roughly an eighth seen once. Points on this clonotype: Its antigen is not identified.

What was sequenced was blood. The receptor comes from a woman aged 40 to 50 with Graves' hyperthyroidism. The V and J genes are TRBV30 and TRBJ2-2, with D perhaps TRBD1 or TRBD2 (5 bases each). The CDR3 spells CAWTTGTELFF. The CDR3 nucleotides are TGTGCCTGGACCACCGGGACGGAGCTGTTTTTT.